This TCR beta chain derives from a study of T cells expressing NK-cell markers (TCRdb year 2020). Some background on the complete study: About eight donors provided sorted CD3+CD56+NKG2C+, CD3+CD56+NKG2C- and CD3+CD56-NKG2C+ T-cell subsets, whose TCR beta-chain repertoires were profiled. Among the eight sequenced donors, seven were HCMV-seropositive and one was HCMV-seronegative. The eight sequenced donors were randomly selected healthy volunteers, three men and five women. Libraries were sequenced as 2 x 150 bp reads on Illumina HiSeq 2000/2500, MiSeq or NextSeq. Overall results and qualifications from the work: It remained unclear whether the expanded NKG2C-expressing T cell clones were specific for HCMV antigens. Those dominant clonotypes were again the most abundant among CD3+CD56-NKG2C+ cells in a handful of donors, at about 28.3-60.1%. For five or six donors, the dominant CD3+CD56+NKG2C+ clonotypes were among the top 10 CD8+ clonotypes and accounted for about 1.0-7.5% of CD8+ T cells.

HCMV serostatus was determined by detecting HCMV-specific IgG in serum with a commercial ELISA kit. Peripheral blood mononuclear cells were isolated from blood by Ficoll density gradient centrifugation. TCRdb shows the sequencer as Illumina HiSeq 2000. The TCR beta cDNA libraries were made using 5'RACE template switching, a step that added both a universal primer site and unique molecular identifiers. cDNA synthesis was primed from the TCR beta constant segment and was followed by two successive PCR amplification steps. Turning to the authors' computational methods: MIGEC handled demultiplexing of the reads and grouping by UMI, while MiTCR was used to assemble and quantify clonotypes. To remove erroneous sequences, TCR cDNA sequences were retained only when supported by two or more reads. The tcR package was used for downstream repertoire analysis, with clonotypes matched between fractions based on CDR3 nucleotide sequence plus V segment. Antigen specificity was annotated against VDJdb with VDJmatch, allowing one amino acid substitution in CDR3. TCRdb reprocessed the reads, so every CDR3 protein sequence counts as one entry and DNA is not shown. The V and J calls and clone size come from TCRdb's table, not from the authors' own analysis. This sample's table carries under 200,000 distinct CDR3 sequences. The ten largest account for 18% of the sample.

The germline V gene gives CDR1 as SGHTA and CDR2 as FQGNSA. Reading from cysteine to phenylalanine, the CDR3 counts 14 amino acids. This entry has no DNA. Comment on this clonotype: Its target antigen remains unknown.

Specimen: blood T cells: a sorted CD56 or NKG2C T cell subset, CD4+ or CD8+ T cells, or bulk PBMC T cells (not recorded which). This receptor was obtained from a woman aged 18-70 years in good health. The chain is encoded by TRBV7-2 joined to TRBJ2-3; TCRdb designates TRBD1, a call that cannot be tested without DNA. The CDR3 amino acid sequence is: CASSTRQGADTQYF.